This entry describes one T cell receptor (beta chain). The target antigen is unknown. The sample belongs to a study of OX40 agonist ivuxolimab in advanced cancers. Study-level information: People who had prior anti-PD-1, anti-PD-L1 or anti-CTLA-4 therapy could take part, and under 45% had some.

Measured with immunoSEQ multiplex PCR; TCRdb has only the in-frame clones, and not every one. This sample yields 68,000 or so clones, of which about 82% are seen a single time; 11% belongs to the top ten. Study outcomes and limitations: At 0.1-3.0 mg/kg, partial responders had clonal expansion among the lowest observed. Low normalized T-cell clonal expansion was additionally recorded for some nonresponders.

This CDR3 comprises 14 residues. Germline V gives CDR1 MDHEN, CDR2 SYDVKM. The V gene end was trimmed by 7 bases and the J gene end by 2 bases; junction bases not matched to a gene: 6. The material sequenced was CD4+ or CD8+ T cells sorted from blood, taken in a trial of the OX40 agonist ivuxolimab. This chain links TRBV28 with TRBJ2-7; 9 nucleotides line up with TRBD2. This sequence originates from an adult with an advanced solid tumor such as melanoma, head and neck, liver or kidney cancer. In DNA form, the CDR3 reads TGTGCCAGCACCGCGTCTAGCGGGACCTACGAGCAGTACTTC. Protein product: CASTASSGTYEQYF.